One T cell receptor (beta chain) is described in this entry. What it binds is unknown. Produced via immunoSEQ multiplex PCR; TCRdb's table is partial and in-frame only. Among more than 85,000 clones listed, 85% to 90% were seen once. The data are from a study of T cell responses to AZD1222 COVID-19 vaccine. Study conclusions and caveats: Baseline seropositives among AZD1222 recipients totaled only six.

Sequencing used peripheral blood, obtained on day 0 of AZD1222 vaccination. The clonotype originates from an adult in good health.

The CDR3 DNA reads as TGCGCCAGCAGCCAAGATCTATCCGGGACAGGCGGCGGGGAGCTGTTTTTT. Encoded protein: CASSQDLSGTGGGELFF. The J gene is TRBJ2-2, the V gene TRBV4-3; 8 nucleotides line up with TRBD1. The germline gives CDR1 LGHNA, CDR2 YSLEER. With 0 bases clipped from V and 7 bases from J, the junction kept 10 bases outside the gene matches. The CDR3 sequence is 17 residues long.